Each of the 18 T cell receptor beta chains below was sequenced from the same sample in a study of blood T cell repertoires in COVID-19. Profiling relied on immunoSEQ multiplex PCR, and the TCRdb table lists in-frame clones only, not all of them. Of around 300,000 clones in the sample, about nine tenths were seen once. Specimen: peripheral blood. These receptors all stem from a woman aged 30 to 39 with active or convalescent COVID-19.

This clone was detected a few times. V usage is TRBV6-6 and J usage is TRBJ1-5, with D possibly being TRBD1 (5 bases). Per the germline V gene, CDR1 is MNHNY and CDR2 is SVGAGI (reference sequence). The V end lost 9 bases, the J end lost 0 bases, and 15 bases lay between the germline ends. The CDR3 has 15 residues. CDR3: CASSGFGLSNQPQHF. DNA for the CDR3: TGTGCCAGTTCAGGGTTCGGCCTTAGCAATCAGCCCCAGCATTTT.

This chain uses TRBV7-9 with TRBJ1-3; D might be TRBD1 (5 bases). This CDR3 has 16 residues. Between the trimmed V and J ends, which lost 0 bases and 9 bases, there was a span of 18 bases. Germline assignment: CDR1 SEHNR and CDR2 FQNEAQ (reference sequence). The CDR3 loop is CASSLAVGLAPGTIYF. The CDR3 DNA sequence: TGTGCCAGCAGCTTAGCGGTGGGACTGGCCCCCGGCACCATATATTTT.

The chain recombines TRBV28 with TRBJ2-3; no clear D gene. Trimming stripped 5 bases from V and 3 bases from J, with 9 bases between. From germline, CDR1 is MDHEN and CDR2 SYDVKM. The length of the CDR3 is 13 residues. As DNA, the CDR3 is TGTGCCAGCAGTCCCCGTTTTACAGATACGCAGTATTTT. Translated: CASSPRFTDTQYF.

The chain links TRBV12-3 or TRBV12-4 to TRBJ1-5; D is ambiguous. Trimming removed 5 bases from V and 7 bases from J, with 12 bases in between. The CDR3 sequence is 13 residues long. The CDR3 protein is CASSGPGIQPQHF. CDR3 DNA: TGTGCCAGCAGTGGTCCGGGGATACAGCCCCAGCATTTT.

This clone was picked up a small number of times. The chain employs TRBV5-1 and TRBJ2-2; 8 bases are a match to TRBD1. Germline values: CDR1 SGHRS, CDR2 YFSETQ. The CDR3 length is 14 residues. Trimming cost V 8 bases and J 5 bases; bases outside gene matches: 8. The CDR3 DNA follows: TGCGCCAGAAGGACAGGGAAAGGGACCGGGGAGCTGTTTTTT. It yields the protein CARRTGKGTGELFF.

The chain couples TRBV5-1 to TRBJ1-1, with 7 nucleotides matching TRBD1. Germline V lookup: CDR1 SGHRS, CDR2 YFSETQ. J was trimmed by 2 bases and V by 2 bases; bases with no gene match: 3. The CDR3 extends over 14 amino acids. CDR3 nucleotides: TGCGCCAGCAGCTTACGGGACAGAAACACTGAAGCTTTCTTT. Its protein product is CASSLRDRNTEAFF. The full variable domain, completed using reference TRBV5-1 and TRBJ1-1, is KAGVTQTPRYLIKTRGQQVTLSCSPISGHRSVSWYQQTPGQGLQFLFEYFSETQRNKGNFPGRFSGRQFSNSRSEMNVSTLELGDSALYLCASSLRDRNTEAFFGQGTRLTVV.

The J gene is TRBJ2-7, the V gene TRBV30; D perhaps matches TRBD2 (5 bases). The length of the CDR3 is 13 residues. V lost 2 bases to trimming and J lost 0 bases, with 8 bases between them. The germline V gene has CDR1 GTSNPN and CDR2 SVGIG (reference sequence). The CDR3 sequence: CAWSSGSSYEQYF. The DNA of the CDR3 is TGTGCCTGGAGTTCGGGGAGCTCCTACGAGCAGTACTTC.

The genes are TRBV7-9 and TRBJ2-3; 12 bases agree with TRBD1. Germline-derived CDR1 and CDR2 are SEHNR and FQNEAQ (reference sequence). The CDR3 extends over 16 amino acids. The trim removed 4 bases at V and 3 bases at J, leaving 5 bases unmatched. For the CDR3, the DNA is TGTGCCAGCAGCTCCCGGGACAGGGGGCGGACAGATACGCAGTATTTT. Amino acid sequence: CASSSRDRGRTDTQYF.

This rearrangement joins TRBV29-1 to TRBJ1-1; D is unresolved. The CDR3 has 14 amino acids. V was clipped by 2 bases and J by 3 bases, with 13 bases between them. CDR1 and CDR2 (germline): SQVTM, ANQGSEA. The DNA of the CDR3 is TGCAGCGTTGAAAGGCAGGCCAGTTACACTGAAGCTTTCTTT. Its translation is CSVERQASYTEAFF.

About this clone itself: The junction shows a germline mismatch at one end, possibly a read error. The rearrangement uses TRBV19 and TRBJ1-5; 8 nucleotides match TRBD1. The CDR3 runs 15 residues. The V gene's germline CDR1 is LNHDA and CDR2 SQIVND (reference sequence). CDR3 in amino acids: CASSPLGQGGQLQHF. DNA of the CDR3: TGTGCCAGTAGTCCCCTCGGACAGGGCGGTCAGCTCCAGCATTTT.

This sequence joins TRBV5-6 and TRBJ2-3, with TRBD2 matching over 9 bases. With 4 bases clipped from V and 5 bases from J, the junction kept 11 bases outside the gene matches. Germline V gene lookup returns CDR1 SGHDT and CDR2 YYEEEE. The CDR3 is 16 residues long. The CDR3 coding sequence is TGTGCCAGCAGCAGCATTTTGGCGGGGGGGCGAGATACGCAGTATTTT. Translation: CASSSILAGGRDTQYF.

The J gene is TRBJ1-6, the V gene TRBV28; TRBD1 aligns across 7 bases. Germline loops: CDR1 MDHEN, CDR2 SYDVKM. V lost 8 bases and J lost 6; bases outside the gene matches: 7. The CDR3 runs 14 residues. CDR3 region: CASVGDSLNSPLHF. The DNA for the CDR3 is TGTGCCAGCGTCGGGGACAGCCTTAATTCACCCCTCCACTTT.

This clone came up a few times. This chain links TRBV10-3 with TRBJ1-3; D is perhaps TRBD1 (6 bases). CDR3 length equals 15 residues. Between the trimmed V and J ends, which lost 10 bases and 0 bases, there was a span of 16 bases. Germline lookup yields CDR1 ENHRY and CDR2 SYGVKD. The CDR3 DNA reads as TGTGCCAGCTCTGGACAGCTTAGCTCTGGAAACACCATATATTTT. It encodes CASSGQLSSGNTIYF.

The chain couples TRBV12-3 or TRBV12-4 to TRBJ1-5; D unresolved. This CDR3 region has 13 residues. Trimming pared 6 bases from V and 7 bases from J, leaving 13 bases between. The CDR3 DNA reads as TGTGCCAGCAGCCGCCTCCTAGGACAGCCCCAGCATTTT. This codes for CASSRLLGQPQHF.

This clone was recorded once. This chain uses TRBV9 with TRBJ1-6, with 7 bases that match TRBD1. Germline V lookup: CDR1 SGDLS, CDR2 YYNGEE. This CDR3 has 14 residues. The trim removed 3 bases at V and 5 bases at J, leaving 2 bases unmatched. CDR3 sequence: CASSGGGHNSPLHF. CDR3 in DNA: TGTGCCAGCAGCGGAGGGGGCCATAATTCACCCCTCCACTTT.

The chain combines TRBV19 with TRBJ1-2; D uncertain. The CDR3 totals 13 residues. Trimming left V 2 bases short and J 6 bases short, with 10 bases between. The germline gives CDR1 LNHDA, CDR2 SQIVND (reference sequence). This CDR3 reads CASSIKSGDGYTF. DNA of the CDR3: TGTGCCAGTAGTATAAAATCAGGCGATGGCTACACCTTC.

The chain uses TRBV27 and TRBJ1-5; the D gene is possibly TRBD1 (5 bases). The CDR3 is made up of 17 amino acids. Germline CDR1 reads MNHEY; CDR2 reads SMNVEV (reference sequence). Trimming removed 0 bases at V and 0 bases at J, with 12 bases between. The CDR3 sequence is CASSLSGGFGSNQPQHF. The CDR3 DNA follows: TGTGCCAGCAGTTTATCGGGGGGTTTTGGTAGCAATCAGCCCCAGCATTTT.

The chain carries TRBV19 and TRBJ1-1, with 11 bases identical to TRBD1. After removal of 5 bases from V and 5 bases from J, the junction contained 7 bases not matched to a gene. The CDR3 runs 15 residues. Germline lookup yields CDR1 LNHDA and CDR2 SQIVND (reference sequence). The CDR3 bases are TGTGCCAGTAGTTCCCCCGGGACAGGGGGAACTGAAGCTTTCTTT. Translated: CASSSPGTGGTEAFF.